A selection of T cell receptor beta chains follows, all from one sample in a study of blood T cells in healthy people across ages. TCRdb analysed the 5' RACE reads with MiXCR anew, one entry per CDR3 protein. The sample carries more than 1,400,000 distinct CDR3 sequences, roughly 40% recorded once. The sample comprised blood. These receptors were obtained from a woman in her late teens or twenties in good health. Each CDR3 is given with its conserved first and last residue. A D gene is named only where the DNA matches it firmly. Clone size, where shown, is once, few, many, or a class for clones that have expanded.

d_call,clone_size,cdr3_length,v_call,j_call,cdr3_nt,cdr3_aa
TRBD1,NA,15,TRBV10-3,TRBJ1-4,TGTGCCATCAGTGCCCCCGGGACAGAAAATGAAAAACTGTTTTTT,CAISAPGTENEKLFF
NA,few,15,TRBV27,TRBJ2-7,TGTGCCAGCAGTTCCGGTCAGGGGTACACCTACGAGCAGTACTTC,CASSSGQGYTYEQYF
TRBD1,NA,18,TRBV19,TRBJ2-7,TGTGCCAGTAGTTCCCGGGACAGGGGGATAGGTAGCTCCTACGAGCAGTACTTC,CASSSRDRGIGSSYEQYF
NA,NA,13,TRBV20-1,TRBJ1-6,TGCAGTGCTGCCGGGACCCATAATTCACCCCTCCACTTT,CSAAGTHNSPLHF
TRBD1,NA,15,TRBV24-1,TRBJ1-2,TGTGCCACCAGTGACCCCGGGACAGGGATCTATGGCTACACCTTC,CATSDPGTGIYGYTF
NA,NA,17,TRBV7-2,TRBJ2-6,TGTGCCAGCAGCTCGACAGGAACCAGCTCTGGGGCCAACGTCCTGACTTTC,CASSSTGTSSGANVLTF
TRBD1,NA,15,TRBV7-9,TRBJ2-5,TGTGCCAGCAGCTCGGTGGGACAGGGCCAAGAGACCCAGTACTTC,CASSSVGQGQETQYF
NA,few,14,TRBV7-9,TRBJ2-4,TGTGCCAGCAGCTTGGTGCAGGGCGGTAACATTCAGTACTTC,CASSLVQGGNIQYF
NA,few,13,TRBV20-1,TRBJ1-1,TGCAGTGCTCCCCGGTGGGGGGGGACTGAAGCTTTCTTT,CSAPRWGGTEAFF
NA,NA,12,TRBV12-3/TRBV12-4,TRBJ2-1,TGTGCCAGCAGCATCTTACGACGAGCTACGTTCTTC,CASSILRRATFF
NA,NA,16,TRBV4-1,TRBJ2-3,TGCGCCAGCACCCGGGGGTTGGGGAAACAAGCAGATACGCAGTATTTT,CASTRGLGKQADTQYF
NA,NA,16,TRBV11-2,TRBJ2-6,TGTGCCAGCAGCTTAGCTCCTCCCGGAGGAGCCAACGTCCTGACTTTC,CASSLAPPGGANVLTF
TRBD2,NA,14,TRBV10-3,TRBJ2-1,TGTGCCATCAGTGAAATGACTAGCTCCAATGAGCAGTTCTTC,CAISEMTSSNEQFF
TRBD1,NA,18,TRBV28,TRBJ2-3,TGTGCCAGCAAAAGCAGTGCCCCCGACAGGGATCACACAGATACGCAGTATTTT,CASKSSAPDRDHTDTQYF
NA,NA,16,TRBV6-5,TRBJ2-5,TGTGCCAGCAGTTACGGGGGCGGGACACCACAAGAGACCCAGTACTTC,CASSYGGGTPQETQYF
NA,few,15,TRBV9,TRBJ2-7,TGTGCCAGCAGCGTAGGTCGAACGACTTCCTACGAGCAGTACTTC,CASSVGRTTSYEQYF
TRBD2,NA,13,TRBV28,TRBJ2-5,TGTGCCAGCAGAAGCGGGAATAGGGAGACCCAGTACTTC,CASRSGNRETQYF
NA,NA,12,TRBV11-2,TRBJ2-1,TGTGCCGGCAGCTTAGAAAGTCAGGAGCAGTTCTTC,CAGSLESQEQFF
NA,few,15,TRBV12-3/TRBV12-4,TRBJ2-4,TGTGCCAGCAAACGGAGGGGTATAGCCAAAAACATTCAGTACTTC,CASKRRGIAKNIQYF
TRBD1,NA,16,TRBV20-1,TRBJ2-7,TGCAGTGCTTCTAGCCCCGGGCAGGGGGCCGAATACGAGCAGTACTTC,CSASSPGQGAEYEQYF
NA,few,13,TRBV10-3,TRBJ1-2,TGTGCCATCAGTGACGATGGGATAAATGGCTACACCTTC,CAISDDGINGYTF
TRBD2,few,17,TRBV12-3/TRBV12-4,TRBJ2-3,TGTGCCAGCAGTTCTGGGACTAGCGGGAGATATGGAGATACGCAGTATTTT,CASSSGTSGRYGDTQYF
TRBD1,NA,14,TRBV5-5,TRBJ2-7,TGTGCCAGCAGCCCGAGGGGGCCCGGGAACGAGCAGTACTTC,CASSPRGPGNEQYF
NA,NA,14,TRBV27,TRBJ2-7,TGTGCCAGCAGTTTACGAGGCCCCATTTACGAGCAGTATTTC,CASSLRGPIYEQYF
NA,NA,17,TRBV5-1,TRBJ2-7,TGCGCCAGCAGCTTGGGTGGGAGGTCGCCCTCCTACGACGAGCAGTACTTC,CASSLGGRSPSYDEQYF
TRBD2,NA,15,TRBV7-2,TRBJ2-3,TGTGCCAGCAGCTTCGGCGGGAGGGGCACAGATACGCAGTATTTT,CASSFGGRGTDTQYF
NA,NA,15,TRBV5-1,TRBJ2-7,TGCGCCAGCAGGCTGCGGGACACCTTCTCCTACGAGCAGTACTTC,CASRLRDTFSYEQYF
TRBD1,few,15,TRBV5-1,TRBJ1-1,TGCGCCAGCAGCCCGGGACAGGGTAAGGACACTGAAGCTTTCTTT,CASSPGQGKDTEAFF
NA,NA,13,TRBV7-3,TRBJ1-4,TGTGCCAGCAGCAAGGGATCAAATGAAAAACTGTTTTTT,CASSKGSNEKLFF
TRBD2,NA,17,TRBV12-3/TRBV12-4,TRBJ2-1,TGTGCCAGCAGTTTTATCAGGACTAGCGGGGCTTACAATGAGCAGTTCTTC,CASSFIRTSGAYNEQFF
NA,NA,13,TRBV20-1,TRBJ2-1,TGCAGTGTTAAGGGACCACCCAACAATGAGCAGTTCTTC,CSVKGPPNNEQFF
NA,NA,12,TRBV7-4,TRBJ2-1,TGTGCCAGCAGCTTATTGAAAGAGACCCAGTTCTTC,CASSLLKETQFF
TRBD1,few,14,TRBV3-1,TRBJ1-2,TGTGCCAGCAGCCAACAGGGGGCTAACTATGGCTACACCTTC,CASSQQGANYGYTF
NA,few,12,TRBV21-1,TRBJ2-5,TGTGCCGGGGGACAGGGAGTGACGACCCAGTACTTC,CAGGQGVTTQYF
NA,NA,14,TRBV6-2/TRBV6-3,TRBJ2-7,TGTGCCAGCAGGCAGCCGGGACTTACCTACGAGCAGTACTTC,CASRQPGLTYEQYF
NA,NA,15,TRBV27,TRBJ1-6,TGTGCCAGCAGTTACGAGGGTACCTATAATTCACCCCTCCACTTT,CASSYEGTYNSPLHF
TRBD2,once,16,TRBV24-1,TRBJ2-5,TGTGCCACCAGCAATCAGAACCGGGGGGTACAAGAGACCCAGTACTTC,CATSNQNRGVQETQYF
TRBD1,few,13,TRBV7-9,TRBJ2-7,TGTGCCAGCGGGACAGGGACTCTCAACGAGCAGTACTTC,CASGTGTLNEQYF
TRBD2,NA,13,TRBV6-6,TRBJ2-5,TGTGCCAGCGCCGCGGGGGGCGGAGAGACCCAGTACTTC,CASAAGGGETQYF
NA,NA,14,TRBV3-1,TRBJ2-5,TGTGCCAGCAGCCTTGTAGAGGGGCAAGGGACCCAGTACTTC,CASSLVEGQGTQYF
NA,few,12,TRBV2,TRBJ2-5,TGTGCCAGCGGGACGGAACAAGAGACCCAGTACTTC,CASGTEQETQYF
NA,few,15,TRBV7-9,TRBJ2-1,TGTGCCAGCAGCCCCGGAGATCTCCGGATCAATGAGCAGTTCTTC,CASSPGDLRINEQFF
TRBD2,NA,15,TRBV3-1,TRBJ2-5,TGTGCCAGCAGCCGAGGACTAGCGGTTGAAGAGACCCAGTACTTC,CASSRGLAVEETQYF
NA,NA,14,TRBV24-1,TRBJ2-3,TGTGCCACCCGTGGGCGAGAAACCACAGATACGCAGTATTTT,CATRGRETTDTQYF
TRBD1,once,13,TRBV10-3,TRBJ1-4,TGTGCCATCAAGGGGGCTGCTAATGAAAAACTGTTTTTT,CAIKGAANEKLFF
NA,NA,14,TRBV5-1,TRBJ2-1,TGCGCCAGCAGCTCCAGGGTTGTGGGCAATGAGCAGTTCTTC,CASSSRVVGNEQFF
NA,NA,11,TRBV20-1,TRBJ1-2,TGCAGTCCCAAATCCCCGACGGGCTACACCTTC,CSPKSPTGYTF
NA,many,15,TRBV7-2,TRBJ2-7,TGTGCCAGCAGCTTAGGTCGGGGGATCTCCTACGAGCAGTACTTC,CASSLGRGISYEQYF
NA,NA,16,TRBV9,TRBJ2-1,TGTGCCAGCAGCGTAGCTGGGGGAGGAGGTGGTGATGAGCAGTTCTTC,CASSVAGGGGGDEQFF
TRBD1,NA,14,TRBV5-1,TRBJ1-2,TGCGCCAGCAGCGAGGACAGGTATGGGGATGGCTACACCTTC,CASSEDRYGDGYTF
NA,few,12,TRBV7-8,TRBJ2-3,TGTGCCAGCAGCCCTCCCACCCATACGCAGTATTTT,CASSPPTHTQYF
NA,NA,11,TRBV2,TRBJ1-4,TGTGCCAGCAACGGGGGGGCGGGCCTGTTTTTT,CASNGGAGLFF
NA,few,17,TRBV12-3/TRBV12-4,TRBJ2-6,TGTGCCAGCAGTTTAGGCCTCGGGTCCTCTGGGGCCAACGTCCTGACTTTC,CASSLGLGSSGANVLTF
NA,few,15,TRBV15,TRBJ2-4,TGTGCCACCAGCAGGGACCCGGGCGCCAAAAACATTCAGTACTTC,CATSRDPGAKNIQYF
NA,NA,12,TRBV12-3/TRBV12-4,TRBJ2-1,TGTGCCAGCATCTCCCCCTCTGGGGAGCAGTTCTTC,CASISPSGEQFF
NA,few,13,TRBV4-1,TRBJ2-7,TGCGCCAGCAGCCAAGAATGGAAGAATGTGCAGTACTTC,CASSQEWKNVQYF
TRBD1,NA,13,TRBV7-9,TRBJ1-1,TGTGCCGGCCAGGGGGAGGAGGCCACTGAAGCTTTCTTT,CAGQGEEATEAFF